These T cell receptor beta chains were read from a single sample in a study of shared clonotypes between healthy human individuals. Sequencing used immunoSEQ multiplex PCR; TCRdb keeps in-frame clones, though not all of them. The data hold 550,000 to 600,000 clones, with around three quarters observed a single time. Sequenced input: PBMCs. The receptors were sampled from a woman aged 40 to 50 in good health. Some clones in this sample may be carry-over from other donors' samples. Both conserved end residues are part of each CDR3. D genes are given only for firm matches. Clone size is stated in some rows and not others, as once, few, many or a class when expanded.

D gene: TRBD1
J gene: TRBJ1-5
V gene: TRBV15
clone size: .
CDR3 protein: CATSRDRGTGMVGQPQHF
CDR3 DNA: TGTGCCACCAGCAGAGATCGTGGGACAGGGATGGTTGGGCAGCCCCAGCATTTT

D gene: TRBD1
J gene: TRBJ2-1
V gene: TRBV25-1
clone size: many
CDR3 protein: CASSRFLGTGNEQFF
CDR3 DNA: TGTGCCAGCAGTAGATTTCTTGGGACAGGGAATGAGCAGTTCTTC

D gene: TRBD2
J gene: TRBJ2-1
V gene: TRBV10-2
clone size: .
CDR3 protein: CASWDGLAGDNEQFF
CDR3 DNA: TGCGCCAGTTGGGACGGGTTAGCGGGAGATAATGAGCAGTTCTTC

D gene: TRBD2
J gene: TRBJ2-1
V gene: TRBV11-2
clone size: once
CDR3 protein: CASSKLAGDIRDEQFF
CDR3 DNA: TGTGCCAGCAGCAAACTAGCGGGAGACATTAGGGATGAGCAGTTCTTC

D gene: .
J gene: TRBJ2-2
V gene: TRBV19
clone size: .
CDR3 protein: CASSIPRQHTGELFF
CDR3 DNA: TGTGCCAGTAGTATTCCGAGACAGCACACCGGGGAGCTGTTTTTT

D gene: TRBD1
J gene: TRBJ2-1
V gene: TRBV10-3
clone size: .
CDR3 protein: CAIKGQGSYNEQFF
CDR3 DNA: TGTGCCATCAAGGGACAGGGTTCCTACAATGAGCAGTTCTTC

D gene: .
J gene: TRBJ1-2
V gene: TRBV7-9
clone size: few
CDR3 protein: CASSLELQGYTF
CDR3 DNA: TGTGCCAGCAGCTTAGAGTTACAAGGCTACACCTTC

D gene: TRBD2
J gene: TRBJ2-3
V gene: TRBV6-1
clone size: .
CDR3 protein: CAAWLAGSTDTQYF
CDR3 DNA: TGTGCCGCCTGGCTAGCGGGAAGCACAGATACGCAGTATTTT

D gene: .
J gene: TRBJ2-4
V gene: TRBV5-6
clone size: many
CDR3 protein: CASSLVVAKNIQYF
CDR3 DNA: TGTGCCAGCAGCTTGGTTGTAGCCAAAAACATTCAGTACTTC

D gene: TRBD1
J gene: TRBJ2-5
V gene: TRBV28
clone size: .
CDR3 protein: CASSPWTGGETQYF
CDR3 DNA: TGTGCCAGCAGTCCCTGGACAGGCGGAGAGACCCAGTACTTC

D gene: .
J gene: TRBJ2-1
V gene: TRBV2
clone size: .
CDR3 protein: CASSDSWRGEQFF
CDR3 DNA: TGTGCCAGCAGTGACAGCTGGAGAGGAGAGCAGTTCTTC

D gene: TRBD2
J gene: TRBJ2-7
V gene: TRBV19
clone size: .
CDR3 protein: CASSPGLAGIYGQYF
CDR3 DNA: TGTGCCAGTAGTCCAGGACTAGCGGGGATATACGGGCAGTACTTC

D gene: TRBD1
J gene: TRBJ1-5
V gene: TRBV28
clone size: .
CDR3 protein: CASSLRDRGDQPQHF
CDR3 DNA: TGTGCCAGCAGTTTACGCGACAGGGGGGATCAGCCCCAGCATTTT

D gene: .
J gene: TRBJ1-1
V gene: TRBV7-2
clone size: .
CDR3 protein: CASRRSWTENTEAFF
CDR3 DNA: TGTGCCTCCCGAAGAAGTTGGACGGAGAACACTGAAGCTTTCTTT

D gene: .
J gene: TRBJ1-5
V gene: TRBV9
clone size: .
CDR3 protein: CASSPAGRGNQPQHF
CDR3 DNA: TGTGCCAGCAGCCCCGCCGGGAGAGGCAATCAGCCCCAGCATTTT

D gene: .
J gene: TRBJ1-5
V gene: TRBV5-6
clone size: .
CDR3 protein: CASSLGFGQPQHF
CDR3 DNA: TGTGCCAGCAGCCTGGGGTTTGGTCAGCCCCAGCATTTT

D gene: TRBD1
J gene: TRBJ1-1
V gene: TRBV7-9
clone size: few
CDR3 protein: CASSVDRAVAEAFF
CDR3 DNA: TGTGCCAGCAGCGTAGACAGGGCTGTCGCTGAAGCTTTCTTT

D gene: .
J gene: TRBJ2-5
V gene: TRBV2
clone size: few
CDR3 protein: CASREGQQETQYF
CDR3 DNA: TGTGCCAGCAGAGAAGGACAGCAAGAGACCCAGTACTTC

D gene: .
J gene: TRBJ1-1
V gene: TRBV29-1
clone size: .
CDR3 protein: CSVVLTEAFF
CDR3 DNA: TGCAGTGTGGTGCTCACTGAAGCTTTCTTT

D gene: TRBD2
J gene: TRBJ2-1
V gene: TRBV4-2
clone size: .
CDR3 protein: CASSQDASGSYNEQFF
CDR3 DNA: TGTGCCAGCAGCCAAGATGCTAGCGGGTCGTACAATGAGCAGTTCTTC

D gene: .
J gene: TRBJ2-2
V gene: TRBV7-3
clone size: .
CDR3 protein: CASSLISSTGELFF
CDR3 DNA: TGTGCCAGCAGCTTAATATCCTCCACCGGGGAGCTGTTTTTT

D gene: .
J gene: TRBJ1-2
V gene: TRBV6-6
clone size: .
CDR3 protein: CASSSGIASTHGYTF
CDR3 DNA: TGTGCCAGCAGCTCAGGTATAGCGTCAACCCATGGCTACACCTTC

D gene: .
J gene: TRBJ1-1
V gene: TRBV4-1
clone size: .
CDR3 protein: CASSRRENTEAFF
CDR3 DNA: TGCGCCAGCAGCCGCCGGGAGAACACTGAAGCTTTCTTT

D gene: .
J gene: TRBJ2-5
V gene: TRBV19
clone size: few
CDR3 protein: CASSMAGETQYF
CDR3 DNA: TGTGCCAGTAGTATGGCCGGGGAGACCCAGTACTTC

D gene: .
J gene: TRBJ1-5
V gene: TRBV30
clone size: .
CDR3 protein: CAWSSGQPNQPQHF
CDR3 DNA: TGTGCCTGGAGTAGCGGACAGCCCAATCAGCCCCAGCATTTT

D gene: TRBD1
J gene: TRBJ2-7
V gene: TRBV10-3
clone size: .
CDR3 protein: CAISEFGGTGPHEQYF
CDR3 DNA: TGTGCCATCAGTGAGTTTGGGGGGACAGGGCCCCACGAGCAGTACTTC

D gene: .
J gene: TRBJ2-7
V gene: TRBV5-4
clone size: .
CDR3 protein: CASSIGGEQYF
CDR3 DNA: TGTGCCAGCAGCATAGGAGGCGAGCAGTACTTC

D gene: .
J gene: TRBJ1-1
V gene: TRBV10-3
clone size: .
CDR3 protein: CAIMRDPNTEAFF
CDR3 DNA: TGTGCCATCATGCGGGACCCGAACACTGAAGCTTTCTTT

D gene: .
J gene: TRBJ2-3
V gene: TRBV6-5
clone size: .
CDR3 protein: CASSYSTSGTQYF
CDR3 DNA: TGTGCCAGCAGTTACTCGACCTCTGGTACGCAGTATTTT

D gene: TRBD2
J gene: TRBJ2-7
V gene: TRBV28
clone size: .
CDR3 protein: CASSFKAAGSGGLAGSSSYEQYF
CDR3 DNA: TGTGCCAGCAGTTTTAAGGCCGCAGGGTCAGGGGGACTAGCGGGATCGAGCTCCTACGAGCAGTACTTC